This T cell receptor (beta chain) was documented in a study of T cells expressing NK-cell markers (dated by TCRdb to 2019 to 2021). About the full investigation: Fewer than ten donors provided sorted CD3+CD56+NKG2C+, CD3+CD56+NKG2C- and CD3+CD56-NKG2C+ T-cell subsets, whose TCR beta-chain repertoires were profiled. Of the eight sequenced donors, seven were found to be HCMV-seropositive and one was found to be HCMV-seronegative. The study sequenced eight donors, all healthy volunteers chosen at random: three men and five women. Sequencing of the libraries produced 2 x 150 bp reads on Illumina HiSeq 2000/2500, MiSeq or NextSeq. What the study reported, not specific to this receptor: In several donors, the dominant CD3+CD56+NKG2C+ clonotypes ranked among the top 10 CD8+ clonotypes, making up about 1.0-7.0% of CD8+ T cells. Whether the expanded NKG2C-expressing T cell clones were specific for HCMV antigens was left unclear. Those dominant clonotypes were again the most abundant among CD3+CD56-NKG2C+ cells in several donors, at about 25-65%.

Comment on this clonotype: What antigen it recognizes has not been identified.

TCRdb records Illumina HiSeq 2000 as the sequencer. The TCR beta cDNA libraries were made using 5'RACE template switching, a step that added both a universal primer site and unique molecular identifiers. Synthesis of cDNA was primed from the TCR beta constant segment and was followed by two consecutive PCR amplification steps. As for the authors' bioinformatics: MIGEC was used to demultiplex reads and group reads by UMI, and MiTCR was used to assemble and quantify clonotypes. To remove erroneous sequences, TCR cDNA sequences were retained only when supported by two or more reads. The tcR package was used for downstream repertoire analysis, and clonotypes were matched between fractions using CDR3 nucleotide sequence together with V segment. VDJmatch was used to annotate antigen specificity against VDJdb, with one amino acid substitution in CDR3 allowed. TCRdb reprocessed the public reads and reports one entry per CDR3 protein sequence, without DNA. TCRdb's processing, not the study's, gives the V and J calls here. The table for this sample records 350,000 to 450,000 distinct CDR3 sequences. The top ten constitute roughly 5.2% of the sample.

A commercial ELISA kit detecting HCMV-specific IgG in serum was used to determine HCMV serostatus. Peripheral blood mononuclear cells were isolated from blood by Ficoll density gradient centrifugation. From cysteine to phenylalanine, the CDR3 is 18 amino acids long. This entry has no DNA. Sequences SGHAT (CDR1) and FQNNGV (CDR2) are obtained from the germline V gene. The sequenced sample was blood T cells: a sorted CD56 or NKG2C T cell subset, CD4+ or CD8+ T cells, or bulk PBMC T cells (not recorded which). The origin of this receptor is a man aged 18-69 years in good health. The chain was built from TRBV11-2 and TRBJ2-1; absent DNA, TCRdb's TRBD1 call cannot be checked. The CDR3 sequence is CASSPGQGVLGSYNEQFF.